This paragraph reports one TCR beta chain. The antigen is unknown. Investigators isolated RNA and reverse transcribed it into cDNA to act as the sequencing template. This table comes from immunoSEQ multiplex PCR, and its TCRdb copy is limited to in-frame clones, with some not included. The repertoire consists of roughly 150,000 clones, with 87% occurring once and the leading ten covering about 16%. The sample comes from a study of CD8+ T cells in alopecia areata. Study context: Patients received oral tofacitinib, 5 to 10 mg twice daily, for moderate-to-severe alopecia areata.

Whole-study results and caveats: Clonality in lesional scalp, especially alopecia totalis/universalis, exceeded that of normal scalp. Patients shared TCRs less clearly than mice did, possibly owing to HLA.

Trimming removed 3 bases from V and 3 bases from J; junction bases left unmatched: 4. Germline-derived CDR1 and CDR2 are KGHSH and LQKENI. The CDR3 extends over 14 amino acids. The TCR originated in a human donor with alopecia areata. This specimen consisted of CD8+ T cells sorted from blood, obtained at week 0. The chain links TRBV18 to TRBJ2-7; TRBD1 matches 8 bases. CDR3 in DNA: TGTGCCAGCTCACCCCGGGACAGGAGCTACGAGCAGTACTTC. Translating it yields CASSPRDRSYEQYF.